This T cell receptor beta chain came from a study of T cell responses to AZD1222 COVID-19 vaccine. Study-wide findings and caveats: Of spike-specific TCRs, nearly half reportedly target regions left unmutated in variants.

Investigators merged groups given second doses at roughly 4 or roughly 12 weeks. Remarks on this clone: Its antigen is as yet unknown.

Sequencing was performed with immunoSEQ multiplex PCR; in TCRdb, only in-frame clones are kept and a portion is missing. Seen here are about 110,000 clones, roughly nine tenths observed once, and the top ten hold less than 6%. The specimen was peripheral blood, collected 28 days after the second AZD1222 dose. This TCR came from an adult who received the AZD1222 COVID-19 vaccine.

In nucleotides, the CDR3 is TGTGCTAGTGGCCGCGACAGGGGTGGGTACAATCAGCCCCAGCATTTT. This codes for CASGRDRGGYNQPQHF. This chain connects TRBV12-5 to TRBJ1-5, with TRBD1 matching over 8 bases. With 6 bases clipped from V and 3 bases from J, the junction kept 10 bases outside the gene matches. Germline V gene data show CDR1 as LGHNT and CDR2 as FRNRAP. The length of the CDR3 is 16 residues. Full variable domain (remainder filled in from reference TRBV12-5 and TRBJ1-5): DARVTQTPRHKVTEMGQEVTMRCQPILGHNTVFWYRQTMMQGLELLAYFRNRAPLDDSGMPKDRFSAEMPDATLATLKIQPSEPRDSAVYFCASGRDRGGYNQPQHFGDGTRLSIL.